This T cell receptor beta chain is from a study of blood T cell repertoires in COVID-19. Study-level information: COVID-19 samples from acute and convalescent phases originated in the United States, Italy and Spain. In each case, the material was cDNA or gDNA derived from T cells, B-cell-depleted T cells, or PBMCs.

Authors' data handling: Using reference gene primer amplification, nucleated cell counts were estimated. Profiled with immunoSEQ multiplex PCR; TCRdb holds only in-frame clones, not every one. The DNA was the basis for D and trimming; V, J and clone size are from that table. The sample lists approximately 150,000 clones; over 70% were seen once. To note about this clone: One end of the junction does not line up with germline, which may come from a read error.

Germline assignment: CDR1 SSHAT and CDR2 FNYEAQ (reference sequence). CDR3 length: 15 residues. Input material: peripheral blood. This sequence joins TRBV7-7 and TRBJ2-7, with 7 bases lining up with TRBD1. The TCR originated in a man aged 45-65 years with active or convalescent COVID-19. CDR3 protein: CASSSRQGSSYEQYF. CDR3 nucleotides: TGTGCTAGCAGCTCCAGACAGGGAAGCTCCTACGAGCAGTACTTC.